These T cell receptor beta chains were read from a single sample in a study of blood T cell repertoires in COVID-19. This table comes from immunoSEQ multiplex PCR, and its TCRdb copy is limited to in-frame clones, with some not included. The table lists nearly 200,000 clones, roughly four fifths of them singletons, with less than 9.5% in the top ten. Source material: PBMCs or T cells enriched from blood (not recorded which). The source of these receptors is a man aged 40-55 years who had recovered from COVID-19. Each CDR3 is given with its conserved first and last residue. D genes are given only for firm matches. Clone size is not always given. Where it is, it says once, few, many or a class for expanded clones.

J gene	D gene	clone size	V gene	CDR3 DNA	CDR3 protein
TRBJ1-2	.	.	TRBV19	TGTGCCAGTAGTTTCAACAGGGTTCAGAACTATGGCTACACCTTC	CASSFNRVQNYGYTF
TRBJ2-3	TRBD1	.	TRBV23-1	TGCGCCAGCAGTCGCCCGGGACAGGGATACACAGATACGCAGTATTTT	CASSRPGQGYTDTQYF
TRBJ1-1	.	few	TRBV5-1	TGCGCCAGCAGCTTGAGGTTTGTCGGTTCAGGTGCTATGAACACTGAAGCTTTCTTT	CASSLRFVGSGAMNTEAFF
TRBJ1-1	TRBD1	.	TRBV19	TGTGCCAGTAGACAGGGGGAGAGGAACACTGAAGCTTTCTTT	CASRQGERNTEAFF
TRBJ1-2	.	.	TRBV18	TGTGCCAGCTCCCCGGACAGCTATGGCTACACCTTC	CASSPDSYGYTF
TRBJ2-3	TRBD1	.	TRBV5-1	TGCGCCAGCGGGACAGGGCTTGAGACAGATACGCAGTATTTT	CASGTGLETDTQYF
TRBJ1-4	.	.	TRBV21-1	TGTGCCAGCAGCCTCGGGACAGGGAATGAAAAACTGTTTTTT	CASSLGTGNEKLFF
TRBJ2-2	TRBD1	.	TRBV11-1	TGTGCCAGCAGCCTAAGACAGGGGGCGGGCGGGGAGCTGTTTTTT	CASSLRQGAGGELFF
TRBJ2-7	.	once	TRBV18	TGTGCCAGCTCACGCGGCTACGAGCAGTACTTC	CASSRGYEQYF
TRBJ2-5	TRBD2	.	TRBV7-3	TGTGCCAGCAGCCCCGGACAGCGGGGGGGCCAAGAGACCCAGTACTTC	CASSPGQRGGQETQYF
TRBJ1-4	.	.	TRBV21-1	TGTGCCAGCAGCACCTTCGGGACACCCTCCCTCACTAATGAAAAACTGTTTTTT	CASSTFGTPSLTNEKLFF
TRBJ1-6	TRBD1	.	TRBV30	TGTGCCTGGAGCGACAGGGGGTGGAATTCACCCCTCCACTTT	CAWSDRGWNSPLHF
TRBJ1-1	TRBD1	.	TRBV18	TGTGCCAGCTCACCGACAGGGTATTTATCTGAAGCTTTCTTT	CASSPTGYLSEAFF
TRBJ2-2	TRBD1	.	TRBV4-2	TGTGCCAGCAGCCAAATCCGAATTCTCGGGACAGGCACCGGGGAGCTGTTTTTT	CASSQIRILGTGTGELFF
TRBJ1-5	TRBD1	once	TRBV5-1	TGCGCCAGCAGCTTGGGTTCAGGGGGTCGTCAGCCCCAGCATTTT	CASSLGSGGRQPQHF
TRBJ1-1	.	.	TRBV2	TGTGCCAGCAGGTTCGATGGGAGAACTGAAGCTTTCTTT	CASRFDGRTEAFF
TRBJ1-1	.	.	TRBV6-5	TGTGCCAGCAGTTGGAACAGCGAAGCTTTCTTT	CASSWNSEAFF
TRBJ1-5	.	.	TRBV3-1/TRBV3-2	TGTGCCAGCAGCCAAAGAGGGTCAGGTCAGCCCCAGCATTTT	CASSQRGSGQPQHF
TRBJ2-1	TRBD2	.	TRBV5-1	TGCGCCAGCAGCTTGGGTGCGACGGCGGGGGGGGGACGTGAGCAGTTCTTC	CASSLGATAGGGREQFF
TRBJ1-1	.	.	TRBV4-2	TGTGCCAGCAGCCAAGGTCCGGGATTGAACACTGAAGCTTTCTTT	CASSQGPGLNTEAFF
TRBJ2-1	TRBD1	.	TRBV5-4	TGTGCCAGCAGCTCCCGACAGGGAGATGAGCAGTTCTTC	CASSSRQGDEQFF
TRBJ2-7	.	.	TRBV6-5	TGTGCCAGCACCTTCGGGAGCGAGCAGTACTTC	CASTFGSEQYF
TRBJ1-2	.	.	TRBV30	TGTGCCTGGGACCGGAGCTATGGCTACACCTTC	CAWDRSYGYTF
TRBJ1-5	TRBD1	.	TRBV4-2	TGTGCCAGCAGCCAAGAAAACGGACAGGGCTATCAGCCCCAGCATTTT	CASSQENGQGYQPQHF
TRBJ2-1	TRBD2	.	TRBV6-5	TGTGCCTCCCGGACTAGCTCCTCCTACAATGAGCAGTTCTTC	CASRTSSSYNEQFF
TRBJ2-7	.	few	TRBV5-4	TGTGCCAGCAGCGCCTATACAGGGTGGGCCTACGAGCAGTACTTC	CASSAYTGWAYEQYF
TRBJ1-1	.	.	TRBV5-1	TGCGCCAGCAGCTTACTCCTCGGGACACAGAACATGAACACTGAAGCTTTCTTT	CASSLLLGTQNMNTEAFF
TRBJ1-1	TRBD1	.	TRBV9	TGTGCCAGCGGGACAGGGGTAGGGGCTTTCTTT	CASGTGVGAFF
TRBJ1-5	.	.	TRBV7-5	TGTGCCAGAAGCCCACGGCGCGGGGGGGGACCGGATAGCAATCAGCCCCAGCATTTT	CARSPRRGGGPDSNQPQHF
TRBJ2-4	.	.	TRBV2	TGTGCCAGCAGTGAACCCAGCTGGGAGGAGCCCAAAAACATTCAGTACTTC	CASSEPSWEEPKNIQYF
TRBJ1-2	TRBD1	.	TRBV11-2	TGTGCCAGCAGCTTAGATCTAAGGGACAGAACCTATGGCTACACCTTC	CASSLDLRDRTYGYTF
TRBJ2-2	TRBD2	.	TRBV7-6	TGTGCCAGCAGCTTAGGGACTAGCGGGTACACCGGGGAGCTGTTTTTT	CASSLGTSGYTGELFF
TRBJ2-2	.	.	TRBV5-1	TGCGCCAGCCGGGACTCCCCTTACACCGGGGAGCTGTTTTTT	CASRDSPYTGELFF
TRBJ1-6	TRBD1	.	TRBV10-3	TGTGCCATCAGTGATGGTCGTGAGGGGGCTAGGGGTTCACCCCTCCACTTT	CAISDGREGARGSPLHF
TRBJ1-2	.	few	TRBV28	TGTGCCAGCAGTTTAGGCTCAGTTTATGGCTACACCTTC	CASSLGSVYGYTF
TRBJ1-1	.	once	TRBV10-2	TGCGCCAGCAGTTTGACACAGAGTTTTGAAGCTTTCTTT	CASSLTQSFEAFF